The TCR beta chain under discussion was sequenced for a study of beta chain features in type 1 diabetes. Study-wide background: Similarity in age, gender and cell yields was seen between patients and healthy donors.

As regards this clone: What it binds is unknown.

From germline, CDR1 is SQVTM and CDR2 ANQGSEA. CDR3 length equals 14 residues. The V and J ends lost 6 bases and 4 bases respectively, with 18 bases between them. Expressed TCRB transcripts were sequenced after all isolated RNA was converted to cDNA. An average about 3.8 million reads came from naive, central memory and regulatory T cell samples. Data came from immunoSEQ multiplex PCR; TCRdb stores just in-frame clones and leaves some out. The repertoire holds hundreds of thousands of clones, about 14% seen once, with 0.035% to 0.04% in the top ten. Staining for CD45RO/CCR7/CD25/CD127/CD95/CD27 allowed sorting of CD4+ naive, central memory, regulatory and stem cell-like memory cells. Study-level results: The study found that naive, central memory and Treg TCRB repertoires appeared more similar in patients than in healthy donors. TCRB CDR3 length was moderately but significantly reduced in all four CD4+ subsets of Type 1 diabetes patients.

This sequence joins TRBV29-1 and TRBJ1-2; the D gene is possibly TRBD1 (5 bases). The sequence was obtained from a man aged 18 to 30 with type 1 diabetes. The sample taken for sequencing was naive CD4+ T cells from blood. In nucleotides, the CDR3 is TGCAGCGTCGTGTTCGGGGCGCGCGGCTATGGCTACACCTTC. Protein: CSVVFGARGYGYTF.